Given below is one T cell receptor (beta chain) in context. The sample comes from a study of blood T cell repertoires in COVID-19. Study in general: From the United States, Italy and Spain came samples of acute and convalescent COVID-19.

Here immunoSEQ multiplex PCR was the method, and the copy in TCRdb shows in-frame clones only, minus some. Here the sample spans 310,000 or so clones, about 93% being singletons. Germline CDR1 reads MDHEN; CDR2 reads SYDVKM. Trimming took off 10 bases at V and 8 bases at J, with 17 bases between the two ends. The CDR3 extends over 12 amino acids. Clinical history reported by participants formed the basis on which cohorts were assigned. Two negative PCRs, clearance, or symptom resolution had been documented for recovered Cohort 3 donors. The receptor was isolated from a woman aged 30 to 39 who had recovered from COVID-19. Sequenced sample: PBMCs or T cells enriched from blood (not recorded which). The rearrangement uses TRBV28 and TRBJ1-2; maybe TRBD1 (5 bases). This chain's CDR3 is CATQGKAQGYTF. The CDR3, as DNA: TGTGCCACCCAGGGTAAGGCGCAGGGCTACACCTTC.